This T cell receptor (beta chain) came from a study of T-cell reconstitution after alpha-beta-depleted transplantation in children. The CDR3 loop spans 13 amino acids. The germline V and J ends were trimmed by 1 base and 5 bases, with 6 bases remaining between them. Germline CDR1 is MDHEN and CDR2 is SYDVKM. The TCRbeta library incorporated unique molecular identifiers. TCRdb analysed the PCR reads with MiXCR anew, one entry per CDR3 protein. The table includes over 550,000 distinct CDR3 sequences, about 10% detected once. The sample in question was PBMCs from the stem cell graft donor, obtained from the stem cell graft. This chain uses TRBV28 with TRBJ1-5; D gene unclear. The clonotype originates from a human donor who donated a stem cell graft to a child with acute myeloid leukemia. The chain's CDR3 is CASSLFSHQPQHF. DNA of the CDR3: TGTGCCAGCAGTTTATTCTCCCATCAGCCCCAGCATTTT.